The following is a T cell receptor beta chain sequence with its context. The entry originates in a study of blood T cell repertoires in COVID-19. Study-level information: COVID-19 samples, acute and convalescent, were from the United States, Italy and Spain. Sources were T cells, B-cell-depleted T cells, or PBMCs; the material itself was cDNA or gDNA.

Original handling: Amplification with reference gene primers provided the estimates of nucleated cell counts. TCRdb's copy holds only in-frame clones and misses some; the assay was immunoSEQ multiplex PCR. V and J calls plus clone size are reproduced from that table; the DNA served to infer D and trimming. The sample records around 260,000 clones, around 87% being singletons. Trimming took 4 bases from V and 9 from J, leaving 4 bases between them. Germline CDR1 MGHDK, CDR2 SYGVNS. The CDR3 has 10 amino acids. The TCR sequence derives from a woman in her fifties or sixties with acute or convalescent COVID-19. The V call is TRBV25-1, the J call TRBJ2-1; D uncertain. What was sequenced was peripheral blood. The CDR3 region is CASSGGEQFF. The CDR3 DNA reads TGTGCCAGCAGTGGAGGTGAGCAGTTCTTC.